The 23 T cell receptor beta chains below all came from one sample that was sequenced in a study of T-cell memory formation after mild COVID-19. TCRdb reprocessed the 5' RACE reads with MiXCR, giving one entry per CDR3 protein. This table has 250,000 to 350,000 distinct CDR3 sequences, approximately 19% appearing once. The sequenced sample consisted of PBMCs or a T cell subset sorted from them (not recorded which). Source of these receptors: a man younger than 30 who had mild COVID-19 (a few samples of this study predate the infection). Cell type and time point are not known.

This clonotype was observed a handful of times. The chain combines TRBV7-3 with TRBJ2-5, with D unresolved. The CDR3 extends over 15 amino acids. The V end was cut by 3 bases, the J end by 1 base, with 12 bases between. Per germline, CDR1 SGHTA and CDR2 FQGTGA. The CDR3 nucleotides read TGTGCCAGCAGCTTGGTGGCTAGGGCCCAAGAGACCCAGTACTTC. Translation: CASSLVARAQETQYF.

Here the CDR3 DNA reads TGCAGTGCTAGCTCGGGCCAGGGACCTACAGATACGCAGTATTTT. Its protein product is CSASSGQGPTDTQYF. The V and J genes are TRBV20-1 and TRBJ2-3; either TRBD1 or TRBD2 may fit D (5 bases each). V was cut by 3 bases and J by 3 bases, with 16 bases left in between. CDR1 DFQATT and CDR2 SNEGSKA come from the germline V gene (reference sequence). CDR3 size: 15 residues.

V gene TRBV5-1 combines with J gene TRBJ1-2; unclear D gene. The CDR3 totals 15 residues. Looked up from germline, CDR1 is SGHRS and CDR2 is YFSETQ. V lost 3 bases to trimming and J lost 6 bases, with 18 bases between them. CDR3: CASSSEGSALHGYTF. As DNA, the CDR3 is TGCGCCAGCAGCTCCGAAGGAAGTGCGCTCCATGGCTACACCTTC. Filled out from reference TRBV5-1 and TRBJ1-2, the complete variable domain reads KAGVTQTPRYLIKTRGQQVTLSCSPISGHRSVSWYQQTPGQGLQFLFEYFSETQRNKGNFPGRFSGRQFSNSRSEMNVSTLELGDSALYLCASSSEGSALHGYTFGSGTRLTVV.

This clonotype has just a few counts. The chain links TRBV5-1 to TRBJ1-4; D not resolved. Germline-derived CDR1 and CDR2 are SGHRS and YFSETQ. CDR3 length equals 14 residues. The V and J ends lost 0 bases and 12 bases respectively, with 15 bases between them. CDR3 sequence (DNA): TGCGCCAGCAGCTTGGGGCAGATCCGTGGGGAACTGTTTTTT. This gives the protein CASSLGQIRGELFF.

This clonotype was observed a few times. The chain joins TRBV5-5 to TRBJ2-7; D call uncertain. The CDR3 is 13 residues long. Germline loops: CDR1 SGHKS, CDR2 YYEKEE (reference sequence). V was cut by 2 bases and J by 2 bases, with 8 bases left in between. The chain's CDR3 is CASSFRATYEQYV. Here the CDR3 DNA reads TGTGCCAGCAGCTTCCGGGCAACCTACGAGCAGTACGTC.

This clonotype was seen a few times. The chain employs TRBV5-1 and TRBJ1-1, with TRBD1 identical over 8 bases. The junction had 3 bases not matched to a gene; V was cut back by 3 bases and J by 5 bases. CDR3 length equals 13 residues. The V gene's germline CDR1 is SGHRS and CDR2 YFSETQ. CDR3 protein: CASSWDRLTEAFF. The CDR3 bases are TGCGCCAGCAGCTGGGACAGGTTGACTGAAGCTTTCTTT.

This clonotype was observed at least ten times. In DNA form, the CDR3 reads TGCGCCAGCAGCTTGGCCGCGGAAGAGACCCAGTACTTC. Encoded protein: CASSLAAEETQYF. The V gene is TRBV5-1, the J gene TRBJ2-5; D gene uncertain. The germline V gene encodes CDR1 SGHRS and CDR2 YFSETQ. The CDR3 extends over 13 amino acids. V was cut by 0 bases and J by 3 bases, with 6 bases left in between.

The sample holds a few counts of this clonotype. The V call is TRBV9, the J call TRBJ2-3, with D unclear. The V end lost 0 bases, the J end lost 2 bases, and 7 bases lay between the germline ends. The CDR3 spans 14 residues. In germline, CDR1 is SGDLS, CDR2 YYNGEE. DNA of the CDR3: TGTGCCAGCAGCGTAGTCACAGACACAGATACGCAGTATTTT. It codes for CASSVVTDTDTQYF. Full variable domain (remainder filled in from reference TRBV9 and TRBJ2-3): DSGVTQTPKHLITATGQRVTLRCSPRSGDLSVYWYQQSLDQGLQFLIQYYNGEERAKGNILERFSAQQFPDLHSELNLSSLELGDSALYFCASSVVTDTDTQYFGPGTRLTVL.

The V and J genes are TRBV28 and TRBJ1-2; tentative D call: TRBD1 (5 bases). The CDR3 loop spans 15 amino acids. CDR1 is MDHEN, CDR2 SYDVKM, per germline. The V and J ends lost 5 bases and 6 bases respectively, with 19 bases between them. CDR3 sequence (DNA): TGTGCCAGCAGTCATCCTAACAGGAACCTGCATGGCTACACCTTC. Translated, it gives CASSHPNRNLHGYTF.

This chain joins TRBV5-1 and TRBJ2-3, with D maybe TRBD2 (6 bases). Per germline, CDR1 SGHRS and CDR2 YFSETQ. The length of the CDR3 is 16 residues. Trimming pared 5 bases from V and 4 bases from J, leaving 20 bases between. Here the CDR3 reads CASRVGPAGYADTQYF. CDR3 DNA sequence: TGCGCCAGCAGGGTGGGGCCCGCGGGGTACGCAGATACGCAGTATTTT.

This clonotype appeared a few times. The chain has TRBV6-1 and TRBJ1-5, with D possibly TRBD1 on 6 matching bases. The germline gives CDR1 MNHNS, CDR2 SASEGT. The CDR3 sequence is 16 residues long. The V and J ends lost 1 base and 3 bases respectively, with 13 bases between them. CDR3 loop: CASSEGGGGLNQPQHF. DNA for the CDR3: TGTGCCAGCAGTGAAGGCGGCGGGGGGCTCAATCAGCCCCAGCATTTT.

This chain uses TRBV28 with TRBJ1-3, with 11 positions matching TRBD1. Trimming removed 6 bases from V and 0 bases from J; junction bases left unmatched: 13. This CDR3 has 19 residues. Germline V gene sequence: CDR1 MDHEN, CDR2 SYDVKM. The CDR3 DNA reads as TGTGCCAGCAGCCGGGACAGGGGGACCCATAAGCTCTCTGGAAACACCATATATTTT. Translating it yields CASSRDRGTHKLSGNTIYF.

V usage is TRBV6-2 or TRBV6-3 and J usage is TRBJ2-1; possible D gene TRBD2, 6 bases. Germline CDR1 and CDR2: MNHEY and SVGEGT. Trimming stripped 9 bases from V and 10 bases from J, with 13 bases between. CDR3 size: 11 residues. The DNA for the CDR3 is TGTGCCAGAAGAGGAGGGAGGGAGCAGTTCTTC. Residues: CARRGGREQFF.

There are a few counts of this clonotype. The genes are TRBV12-3 or TRBV12-4 and TRBJ2-7; no clear D gene. The CDR3 length is 14 residues. V gave up 1 base and J gave up 0 bases, with 7 bases separating them. CDR3 nucleotide sequence: TGTGCCAGCAGTTTAGGACTTGGCTCCTACGAGCAGTACTTC. Translating it yields CASSLGLGSYEQYF.

There are a few counts of this clonotype. This sequence joins TRBV4-3 and TRBJ2-4, with TRBD2 matching over 12 bases. J lost 9 bases, V lost 0 bases, and 9 bases had no gene match. Germline-derived CDR1 and CDR2 are LGHNA and YSLEER. The CDR3 is 17 amino acids. The CDR3 region has the DNA TGCGCCAGCAGCCAAGATCACCCTAGCGGGGGGGGAACCATTCAGTACTTC. Translated, it gives CASSQDHPSGGGTIQYF.

A few counts support this clonotype. The CDR3 protein is CASSYSRGAPDTQYF. The DNA of the CDR3 is TGTGCCAGCAGTTACTCGCGGGGAGCCCCAGATACGCAGTATTTT. The chain carries TRBV6-2 or TRBV6-3 and TRBJ2-3; a possible D gene is TRBD2 (6 bases). Germline V lookup: CDR1 MNHEY, CDR2 SVGEGT. The CDR3 length is 15 residues. V gave up 0 bases and J gave up 4 bases, with 11 bases separating them.

The chain combines TRBV5-1 with TRBJ1-2, with unresolved D. The CDR3 covers 12 residues. The germline gives CDR1 SGHRS, CDR2 YFSETQ. V shed 3 bases and J shed 7 bases, with 10 bases lying between them. CDR3 amino acids: CASSSLSSGYTF. CDR3 DNA: TGCGCCAGCAGCTCCCTTTCCTCTGGCTACACCTTC.

V usage is TRBV9 and J usage is TRBJ1-1; D is unclear. This CDR3 is built from 15 residues. Germline assignment: CDR1 SGDLS and CDR2 YYNGEE. Trimming pared 0 bases from V and 0 bases from J, leaving 9 bases between. The CDR3 region is CASSVAERVNTEAFF. The CDR3 DNA sequence: TGTGCCAGCAGCGTAGCGGAGAGGGTGAACACTGAAGCTTTCTTT.

In its sample, this clonotype was seen a few times. The chain joins TRBV6-5 to TRBJ1-1, with D possibly matching TRBD1 (6 bases). V dropped 5 bases and J dropped 3 bases, with 16 bases sitting between them. The CDR3 totals 15 residues. The germline gives CDR1 MNHEY, CDR2 SVGAGI. DNA of the CDR3: TGTGCCAGCAGTCTCCAGGGGTTTTTGGACACTGAAGCTTTCTTT. Translating it yields CASSLQGFLDTEAFF.

V and J are TRBV5-1 and TRBJ2-7; TRBD1 agrees at 11 bases. V dropped 2 bases and J dropped 6; count of bases not matched to a gene: 1. The CDR3 sequence is 13 residues long. Germline assignment: CDR1 SGHRS and CDR2 YFSETQ. CDR3 region: CASSFGTGGEQYV. CDR3 in DNA: TGCGCCAGCAGCTTTGGGACAGGGGGCGAGCAGTACGTC.

The chain combines TRBV18 with TRBJ2-3, with D unresolved. V was clipped by 0 bases and J by 0 bases, with 10 bases between them. The CDR3 spans 16 residues. Germline CDR1 KGHSH, CDR2 LQKENI. The CDR3 DNA is TGTGCCAGCTCACCACCATCCGCGGCTAGCACAGATACGCAGTATTTT. It is translated as CASSPPSAASTDTQYF.

CDR3 in amino acids: CASSYSIGAASYNEQFF. In DNA, the CDR3 is TGTGCCAGCAGTTACTCGATTGGGGCAGCATCCTACAATGAGCAGTTCTTC. The V and J genes are TRBV6-2 or TRBV6-3 and TRBJ2-1; a weak D match, TRBD1 (5 bases). V gave up 0 bases and J gave up 1 base, with 13 bases separating them. The CDR3 contains 17 residues. Germline CDR1 reads MNHEY; CDR2 reads SVGEGT.

This clonotype came up a few times. The rearrangement joins TRBV4-3 to TRBJ2-7, with a possible D match to TRBD2 (5 bases). Trimming removed 4 bases from V and 3 bases from J, with 10 bases in between. The CDR3 is 13 residues long. The germline CDR1 and CDR2 sequences are LGHNA and YSLEER. The CDR3 nucleotides read TGCGCCAGCAGCCCAGGACTCCTCTACGAGCAGTACTTC. It is translated as CASSPGLLYEQYF.